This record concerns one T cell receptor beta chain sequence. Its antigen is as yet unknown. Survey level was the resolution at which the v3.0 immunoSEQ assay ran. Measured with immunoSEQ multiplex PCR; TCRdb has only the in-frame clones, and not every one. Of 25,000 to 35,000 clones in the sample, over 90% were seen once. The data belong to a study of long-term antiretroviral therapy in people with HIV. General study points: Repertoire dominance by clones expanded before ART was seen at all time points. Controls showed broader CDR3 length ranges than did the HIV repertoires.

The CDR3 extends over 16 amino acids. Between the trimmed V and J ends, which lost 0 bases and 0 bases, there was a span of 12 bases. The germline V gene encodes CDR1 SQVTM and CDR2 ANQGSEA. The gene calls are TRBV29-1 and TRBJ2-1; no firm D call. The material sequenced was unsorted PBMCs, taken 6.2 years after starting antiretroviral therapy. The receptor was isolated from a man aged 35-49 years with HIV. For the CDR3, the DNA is TGCAGCGTTGAAGATCGGGCGTCGCTCTCCTACAATGAGCAGTTCTTC. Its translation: CSVEDRASLSYNEQFF.